This TCR beta chain was recovered during a study of blood T cell repertoires in COVID-19. Study as a whole: Spain, Italy and the United States supplied samples that represented acute and convalescent COVID-19. Sample material is recorded as cDNA or gDNA derived from T cells, B-cell-depleted T cells, or PBMCs.

In the authors' workflow: Nucleated cell number was recorded as an estimate derived from reference gene primer amplification. Assay: immunoSEQ multiplex PCR; the TCRdb copy retains only in-frame clones and omits some. The V and J calls and clone size were taken over from that table, and D and trimming were inferred from the DNA. The data contain about 220,000 clones, under 90% of them singletons. Germline assignment: CDR1 SGHNT and CDR2 YYREEE (reference sequence). This CDR3 is built from 17 residues. J lost 1 base, V lost 0 bases, and 2 bases had no gene match. The sample consisted of peripheral blood. This chain joins TRBV5-4 and TRBJ2-2; 11 nucleotides match TRBD2. This TCR derives from an older woman who had recovered from COVID-19. This chain's CDR3 is CASSLASGGRNTGELFF. The CDR3 DNA sequence: TGTGCCAGCAGCTTGGCTAGCGGGGGGCGGAACACCGGGGAGCTGTTTTTT.